This T cell receptor beta chain comes out of a study of blood T cell repertoires in COVID-19 (dated by TCRdb to about 2020). With respect to the entire study: Collaborator samples came from the United States, Italy and Spain and covered acute and convalescent phases of COVID-19. Nearly every sample came with metadata listing a de-identified subject ID, COVID-19 status, age in years and sex. HLA class I and class II types, where available, came from metadata supplied by the sample provider rather than from assay-based typing. A freely available public database, intended as a resource for researchers studying the immune response to SARS-CoV-2, is where the repertoires were released. Subjects who had been exposed to COVID-19, were actively infected with it, or had recovered from it provided the deeply sampled blood TCRbeta repertoires that made up the dataset. The prospective study material was composed of cDNA or gDNA derived from T cells, B-cell-depleted T cells, or PBMCs. The samples were drawn from the first 160 participants of the ongoing ImmuneRACE study and from 1,254 subjects provided by 6 global collaborators.

What the research found in general, with its limitations: The amount of clinical and demographic metadata varied by source and participant and was provided uncurated.

A note on this clone: What antigen it recognizes has not been identified. Base qualities are not recorded, but no much larger clone differs from it by a single base.

V lost 5 bases and J lost 4 bases; the stretch between them is 15 bases long. Inclusive of the bounding cysteine and phenylalanine, the CDR3 is 14 residues long. The CDR3 DNA has 42 bases and is translated from base 1. The germline V gene gives CDR1 as MDHEN and CDR2 as SYDVKM. Each collaborating institution followed its own protocols to collect whole blood in K2EDTA tubes. Collaborator samples were shipped for TCRbeta analysis as frozen whole blood, isolated PBMCs, or DNA extracted from either sample type. The immunoSEQ Assay, a bias-controlled multiplex PCR, was used to amplify TCRbeta CDR3 regions from genomic DNA. For the original study's pipeline: Within the assay, amplification of reference gene primers was used to estimate how many nucleated cells each sample contained. To quantify the absolute abundance of each unique TCRbeta CDR3 rearrangement, sequence reads were collapsed and filtered. For each sample, productive Simpson clonality was calculated by taking the square root of Simpson's diversity index across productive rearrangements. Imported from immuneACCESS, the table was reduced by TCRdb to in-frame sequences with V and J called. These copies leave out some clones; in studies compared against another copy, an unresolved V gene accounts for under half, and the cause of the remainder is not known. V and J calls and clone size are given by that table; D and trimming were obtained from the DNA. The sample has about 26,000 clones on record, 82% of them singletons. Clones ranked in the top ten supply roughly 1.8% of the sample.

Sequenced: peripheral blood. This clonotype was sampled from a man aged 80 or over with active or convalescent COVID-19. The chain employs TRBV28 and TRBJ2-7, with a tentative D gene TRBD2 over 6 matching bases. This receptor carries the CDR3 CASSKAGGMYEQYF. In nucleotide form, the sequence is TGTGCCAGCAGTAAAGCCGGCGGGATGTACGAGCAGTACTTC.